This T cell receptor beta chain is drawn from a study of CD8 T cells in Susac syndrome (dated by TCRdb to between 2019 and 2020). In the study overall: The study used repertoire sequencing to test whether antigen drove CD8+ T cell activation and differentiation in Susac syndrome.

Peripheral blood CD8+ and CD4+ T cells from healthy donors, Susac syndrome patients and multiple sclerosis patients were profiled using high-throughput TCR beta sequencing. Healthy donors were age- and sex-matched controls. Bulk CD8+ and CD4+ T cells were purified by magnetic negative isolation, whereas CD8+ TEMRA cells were enriched by FACS. Blood was collected in EDTA tubes and processed within 24 hours, with PBMCs isolated through density gradient centrifugation. PBMCs intended for TCR sequencing were frozen in liquid nitrogen and were later thawed in a 37 degrees C water bath. The sorted or isolated CD4+, CD8+ and CD8+ TEMRA cells had a purity of 90% or higher. Inclusive of the bounding cysteine and phenylalanine, the CDR3 is 15 residues long. The retained sequence is limited to the CDR3, 45 bases, with the frame set at the first base. Clipping removes 6 bases from V and 3 bases from J, with 8 as the unmatched junction base count.

RNA was extracted using the RNeasy kit, and roughly 0.5 to 1 microgram was reverse transcribed with random hexamers. The immunoSEQ multiplex PCR assay, covering 54 Vbeta and 13 Jbeta segments, was used to amplify TCR beta CDR3 regions. Bias from PCR amplification was corrected by using a synthetic template baseline for primer optimization and for computational correction. The authors' pipeline ran thus. Reads were annotated to V, D and J genes per IMGT and analyzed with immunoSEQ Analyzer, keeping only productive sequences. Clonality was computed as one minus Shannon entropy normalized by log2 of the number of productive unique sequences. Public and private clones were assessed among the 100 most prevalent clones of each patient and control. Clones were defined as Susac-specific if absent from the healthy and MS cohorts, from 900 to 1,200 published viral clones and from other ImmuneACCESS disease sequences. The public reads were reanalyzed by TCRdb: fastp trimming at Q25, MiXCR alignment, in-frame beta chains only. One record per CDR3 amino acid sequence lists the most common genes and DNA. TCRdb's processing, not the authors', yielded these V and J calls. Across this sample there are about 130,000 distinct CDR3 sequences, with 90% to 95% seen only once. The ten largest clones capture around 0.12% of the sample.

As for this clonotype: There is no known antigen for this receptor. No base qualities exist here, and no much larger clone lies one base off it.

Broad study findings and their caveats: The number of individuals in the TCR sequencing and HLA analysis was acknowledged as relatively small.

The specimen sequenced was CD4+ T cells from PBMCs. The chain joins TRBV12-3 or TRBV12-4 to TRBJ2-3, with 8 middle bases fitting TRBD1. The sequence came from a human donor in good health. The base sequence is TGTGCCAGCAGGGTCGGGACAGGTAGTACAGATACGCAGTATTTT. Translated, this gives CASRVGTGSTDTQYF.